Given below is one TCR beta chain in context. Sequencing used immunoSEQ multiplex PCR; TCRdb keeps in-frame clones, though not all of them. The repertoire consists of 270,000 or so clones, with approximately 90% occurring once and the leading ten covering roughly 5.1%. The sample originates from a study of blood T cell repertoires in COVID-19. The wider study: The study drew acute and convalescent COVID-19 samples from the United States, Italy and Spain. T cells, B-cell-depleted T cells, or PBMCs provided the cDNA or gDNA that served as material.

The V segment lost 5 bases and the J segment 3 bases; nucleotides outside the gene matches: 12. Germline lookup yields CDR1 SNHLY and CDR2 FYNNEI. The CDR3 loop spans 16 amino acids. Sequenced input: peripheral blood. V gene TRBV2 combines with J gene TRBJ2-7; 8 nucleotides match TRBD1. This TCR came from a man aged 35 to 55 with acute or convalescent COVID-19. CDR3 nucleotide sequence: TGTGCCAGCAGTCTTTCTGCCGGGACAGGCTTCTACGAGCAGTACTTC. Encoded protein: CASSLSAGTGFYEQYF. Drawing the rest from reference TRBV2 and TRBJ2-7, the complete variable domain is EPEVTQTPSHQVTQMGQEVILRCVPISNHLYFYWYRQILGQKVEFLVSFYNNEISEKSEIFDDQFSVERPDGSNFTLKIRSTKLEDSAMYFCASSLSAGTGFYEQYFGPGTRLTVT.